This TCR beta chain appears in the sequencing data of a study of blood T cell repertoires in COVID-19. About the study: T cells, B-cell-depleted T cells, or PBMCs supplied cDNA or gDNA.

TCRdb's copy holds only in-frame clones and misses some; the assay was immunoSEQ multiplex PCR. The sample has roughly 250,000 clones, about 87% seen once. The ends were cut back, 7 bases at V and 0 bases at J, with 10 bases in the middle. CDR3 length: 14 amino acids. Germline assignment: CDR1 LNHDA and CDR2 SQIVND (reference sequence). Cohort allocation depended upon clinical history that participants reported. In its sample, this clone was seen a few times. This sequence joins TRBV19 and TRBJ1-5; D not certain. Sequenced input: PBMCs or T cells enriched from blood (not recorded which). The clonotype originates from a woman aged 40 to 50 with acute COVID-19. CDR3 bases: TGTGCCAGTAACCCCGGACTTAGCAATCAGCCCCAGCATTTT. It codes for CASNPGLSNQPQHF.